Listed below are T cell receptor beta chains from one sample, sequenced in a study of cytomegalovirus exposure and HLA in healthy donors. Method: immunoSEQ multiplex PCR; TCRdb's copy keeps in-frame clones and lacks some. The table has more than 200,000 clones, under 80% seen once. Source material: PBMCs. These receptors all stem from a girl aged 2 to 9 in good health and CMV-seronegative. Both conserved end residues are part of each CDR3. Each record gives: CDR3 length, V gene, D gene, clone size, J gene, CDR3 protein, CDR3 DNA. A D gene is named only where the DNA matches it firmly. A row's size may be missing; if present it is once, few, many or a size class.

>14|TRBV19|NA|NA|TRBJ1-1
CASSLLSGHTEAFF
TGTGCCAGTAGTCTCCTTTCGGGTCACACTGAAGCTTTCTTT
>14|TRBV18|TRBD1|NA|TRBJ1-1
CASSSGQGGTEAFF
TGTGCCAGCTCGTCCGGACAGGGGGGCACTGAAGCTTTCTTT
>12|TRBV5-1|NA|NA|TRBJ1-1
CASSLANSEAFF
TGCGCCAGCAGCTTGGCCAATAGTGAAGCTTTCTTT
>14|TRBV2|NA|NA|TRBJ2-3
CASSEILSTDTQYF
TGTGCCAGCAGTGAGATACTCTCCACAGATACGCAGTATTTT
>14|TRBV4-1|NA|NA|TRBJ1-5
CASSQRQSNQPQHF
TGCGCCAGCAGCCAAAGACAGAGCAATCAGCCCCAGCATTTT
>12|TRBV6-6|NA|few|TRBJ1-1
CASSPTRTEAFF
TGTGCCAGCAGCCCCACTCGGACTGAAGCTTTCTTT
>15|TRBV7-6|TRBD2|NA|TRBJ2-1
CASSLTSGRGTEQFF
TGTGCCAGCAGCCTTACTAGCGGGAGGGGCACTGAGCAGTTCTTC
>14|TRBV7-2|NA|NA|TRBJ1-1
CASRPGASGTEAFF
TGTGCCAGCAGACCAGGGGCCTCCGGCACTGAAGCTTTCTTT
>19|TRBV6-1|TRBD1|NA|TRBJ1-5
CASSDQGQGWEYSNQPQHF
TGTGCCAGCAGTGATCAGGGACAGGGTTGGGAATATAGCAATCAGCCCCAGCATTTT
>16|TRBV15|NA|NA|TRBJ2-3
CATSRDGTSGSDTQYF
TGTGCCACCAGCAGAGATGGGACATCGGGGTCAGATACGCAGTATTTT
>13|TRBV27|TRBD1|NA|TRBJ2-5
CASRPGGRETQYF
TGTGCCAGCAGACCAGGGGGTCGGGAGACCCAGTACTTC
>15|TRBV10-3|TRBD2|NA|TRBJ2-7
CATSDLAGPSYEQYF
TGTGCCACCAGTGACCTAGCGGGACCCTCCTACGAGCAGTACTTC
>16|TRBV9|TRBD2|NA|TRBJ2-7
CASSRRPGLASDEQYF
TGTGCCAGCAGCAGACGGCCGGGACTAGCTAGCGACGAGCAGTACTTC
>16|TRBV5-1|TRBD1|once|TRBJ1-2
CASSLMGYRQGDGYTF
TGCGCCAGCAGCTTGATGGGCTACCGACAGGGGGATGGCTACACCTTC